A selection of T cell receptor beta chains follows, all from one sample in a study of human T cells and chemical hapten exposure. TCRdb reprocessed the RACE reads via MiXCR and lists one record per CDR3 protein. The sample has under 100,000 distinct CDR3 sequences; roughly 10% are singletons. The starting material was whole blood, obtained in connection with sensitization to the hapten diphenylcyclopropenone (DPC). These receptors were collected from a woman in her 30s with alopecia areata. Some clones in this sample may be carry-over from other donors' samples. Each CDR3 is given with its conserved first and last residue. Fields, in order: CDR3 DNA, CDR3 protein, J gene, D gene, V gene, clone size. The D gene is left open where the match is weak. Clone size appears in some rows only: once, few, many, or a class for an expanded clone.

CDR3 DNA: TGTGCCAGCAGCTTAGAGAGAGGGTGGAATCAGCCCCAGCATTTT
CDR3 protein: CASSLERGWNQPQHF
J gene: TRBJ1-5
D gene: -
V gene: TRBV7-2
clone size: many

CDR3 DNA: TGTGCCTGGAGCATCGGGGATACGCAGTATTTT
CDR3 protein: CAWSIGDTQYF
J gene: TRBJ2-3
D gene: -
V gene: TRBV30
clone size: many

CDR3 DNA: TGTGCCACCAGCAGAAAAAACACAGATACGCAGTATTTT
CDR3 protein: CATSRKNTDTQYF
J gene: TRBJ2-3
D gene: -
V gene: TRBV15
clone size: -

CDR3 DNA: TGTGCCAGCAGCCGCCCTTCGGGAGGCTACAATGAGCAGTTCTTC
CDR3 protein: CASSRPSGGYNEQFF
J gene: TRBJ2-1
D gene: TRBD2
V gene: TRBV7-2
clone size: -

CDR3 DNA: TGTGCCAGCAGGGCTAGCGGGATGGATACGCAGTATTTT
CDR3 protein: CASRASGMDTQYF
J gene: TRBJ2-3
D gene: TRBD2
V gene: TRBV6-2/TRBV6-3
clone size: many

CDR3 DNA: TGTGCCAGCAGCGTACCCGGGACAGGTCGAAATTCACCCCTCCACTTT
CDR3 protein: CASSVPGTGRNSPLHF
J gene: TRBJ1-6
D gene: TRBD1
V gene: TRBV5-4
clone size: many

CDR3 DNA: TGTGCCAGCAGTGGGCGTGGACAGGGGTATCAGCCCCAGCATTTT
CDR3 protein: CASSGRGQGYQPQHF
J gene: TRBJ1-5
D gene: TRBD1
V gene: TRBV6-1
clone size: many

CDR3 DNA: TGTGCCACTTCTGCGCGGGAGGGGTACGAGCAGTACTTC
CDR3 protein: CATSAREGYEQYF
J gene: TRBJ2-7
D gene: TRBD2
V gene: TRBV3-1
clone size: few

CDR3 DNA: TGTGCCAGCAGTTTTCCTATGTTCCTAGCGGGGGGGCCGTCCAAAAACATTCAGTACTTC
CDR3 protein: CASSFPMFLAGGPSKNIQYF
J gene: TRBJ2-4
D gene: TRBD2
V gene: TRBV28
clone size: many

CDR3 DNA: TGTGCCAGCAGCTTTGGGGCTTACGTAAATGAGCAGTTCTTC
CDR3 protein: CASSFGAYVNEQFF
J gene: TRBJ2-1
D gene: -
V gene: TRBV7-8
clone size: many

CDR3 DNA: TGTGCCAGCAGCTCGAGCCGGGCGTCGGGCGGCACAGATACGCAGTATTTT
CDR3 protein: CASSSSRASGGTDTQYF
J gene: TRBJ2-3
D gene: -
V gene: TRBV7-2
clone size: -

CDR3 DNA: TGCAGCGTTGCGGACAGGGTCAACTATGGCTACACCTTC
CDR3 protein: CSVADRVNYGYTF
J gene: TRBJ1-2
D gene: TRBD1
V gene: TRBV29-1
clone size: many

CDR3 DNA: TGTGCCAGCACCCCGGGGCTTGGGACCGGGGAGCTGTTTTTT
CDR3 protein: CASTPGLGTGELFF
J gene: TRBJ2-2
D gene: -
V gene: TRBV28
clone size: few

CDR3 DNA: TGTGCCAGCAGCTCGGCTAGCGGGCCGACAGATACGCAGTATTTT
CDR3 protein: CASSSASGPTDTQYF
J gene: TRBJ2-3
D gene: TRBD2
V gene: TRBV6-5
clone size: many

CDR3 DNA: TGTGCCAGCAGTTGGGACCGGCTTTTGGGCTACACCTTC
CDR3 protein: CASSWDRLLGYTF
J gene: TRBJ1-2
D gene: -
V gene: TRBV12-3/TRBV12-4
clone size: few

CDR3 DNA: TGTGCCCGGAGTGTATCGGCGAACACTGAAGCTTTCTTT
CDR3 protein: CARSVSANTEAFF
J gene: TRBJ1-1
D gene: -
V gene: TRBV30
clone size: few

CDR3 DNA: TGTGCCAGCAGTTTAAACAGATGGAACACTGAAGCTTTCTTT
CDR3 protein: CASSLNRWNTEAFF
J gene: TRBJ1-1
D gene: -
V gene: TRBV12-3/TRBV12-4
clone size: few

CDR3 DNA: TGCAGTGTTCTAGGGACAGGGGTCTCTAACGAGCAGTACTTC
CDR3 protein: CSVLGTGVSNEQYF
J gene: TRBJ2-7
D gene: TRBD1
V gene: TRBV20-1
clone size: -

CDR3 DNA: TGTGCCAGCAGCCAAGGCCCGCTAGGCAATCAGCCCCAGCATTTT
CDR3 protein: CASSQGPLGNQPQHF
J gene: TRBJ1-5
D gene: -
V gene: TRBV3-1
clone size: many

CDR3 DNA: TGTGCCAGCAGTTTACCTGCCACCCAGGTTCAGTACTTC
CDR3 protein: CASSLPATQVQYF
J gene: TRBJ2-7
D gene: -
V gene: TRBV28
clone size: few

CDR3 DNA: TGCGCCAGCAGCTTGGTAGCGGGACCCTCCTACGAGCAGTACTTC
CDR3 protein: CASSLVAGPSYEQYF
J gene: TRBJ2-7
D gene: TRBD2
V gene: TRBV5-1
clone size: -

CDR3 DNA: TGTGCCAGCAGCCGGGGGGACCGCACAGATACGCAGTATTTT
CDR3 protein: CASSRGDRTDTQYF
J gene: TRBJ2-3
D gene: TRBD2
V gene: TRBV6-5
clone size: many

CDR3 DNA: TGTGCCAGCTCAAAAACCCCGAACAATCAGCCCCAGCATTTT
CDR3 protein: CASSKTPNNQPQHF
J gene: TRBJ1-5
D gene: -
V gene: TRBV18
clone size: -

CDR3 DNA: TGTGCCAGCAGCTTAGTTGTCTGGGACAGATCTTATGGGGCCAACGTCCTGACTTTC
CDR3 protein: CASSLVVWDRSYGANVLTF
J gene: TRBJ2-6
D gene: TRBD1
V gene: TRBV11-2
clone size: many

CDR3 DNA: TGCAGTGCTAGGCAGGGGACGTACACAGATACGCAGTATTTT
CDR3 protein: CSARQGTYTDTQYF
J gene: TRBJ2-3
D gene: -
V gene: TRBV20-1
clone size: -

CDR3 DNA: TGTGCCAGCTTGGGCCCCTACAATGAGCAGTTCTTC
CDR3 protein: CASLGPYNEQFF
J gene: TRBJ2-1
D gene: -
V gene: TRBV28
clone size: few

CDR3 DNA: TGTGCCAGCAGCTTACGCCCAGGGAGCTCTGGAAACACCATATATTTT
CDR3 protein: CASSLRPGSSGNTIYF
J gene: TRBJ1-3
D gene: -
V gene: TRBV7-9
clone size: few

CDR3 DNA: TGTGCCAGTTCAGAGGGCGTAGGGAATTCACCCCTCCACTTT
CDR3 protein: CASSEGVGNSPLHF
J gene: TRBJ1-6
D gene: -
V gene: TRBV6-2/TRBV6-3
clone size: many

CDR3 DNA: TGTGCCAGCAGCCAAGGCAGTCTCACTGAAGCTTTCTTT
CDR3 protein: CASSQGSLTEAFF
J gene: TRBJ1-1
D gene: -
V gene: TRBV14
clone size: many

CDR3 DNA: TGCGCCAGCAGCCCCGGACAGGGGGCTATTAGGGAGCAGTACTTC
CDR3 protein: CASSPGQGAIREQYF
J gene: TRBJ2-7
D gene: TRBD1
V gene: TRBV5-1
clone size: few

CDR3 DNA: TGCGCCAGCAGCTTGGTAGCCGGTACAGATACGCAGTATTTT
CDR3 protein: CASSLVAGTDTQYF
J gene: TRBJ2-3
D gene: -
V gene: TRBV5-1
clone size: -

CDR3 DNA: TGTGCCAGCTCACCACCCAGGACAGGTCCACGAGGTTGGACTGAAGCTTTCTTT
CDR3 protein: CASSPPRTGPRGWTEAFF
J gene: TRBJ1-1
D gene: TRBD1
V gene: TRBV18
clone size: few

CDR3 DNA: TGTGCCAGCAGCTCCCGGGTTCAGACAACACTAGCCAAAAACATTCAGTACTTC
CDR3 protein: CASSSRVQTTLAKNIQYF
J gene: TRBJ2-4
D gene: -
V gene: TRBV12-3/TRBV12-4
clone size: many

CDR3 DNA: TGTGCCAGCAGTGTGCAGGCACAGCATGGAAACACCATATATTTT
CDR3 protein: CASSVQAQHGNTIYF
J gene: TRBJ1-3
D gene: -
V gene: TRBV12-3/TRBV12-4
clone size: many

CDR3 DNA: TGCGCCAGCAGCTCCGGAGCGGGAGTGGTAAATGAGCAGTTCTTC
CDR3 protein: CASSSGAGVVNEQFF
J gene: TRBJ2-1
D gene: TRBD2
V gene: TRBV5-1
clone size: -

CDR3 DNA: TGTGCCAGCAGCGCGACAGGAATTGAGCAGTACTTC
CDR3 protein: CASSATGIEQYF
J gene: TRBJ2-7
D gene: -
V gene: TRBV7-9
clone size: -

CDR3 DNA: TGTGCCAGCGGACTAGCGGGTTCCCACGAGCAGTACTTC
CDR3 protein: CASGLAGSHEQYF
J gene: TRBJ2-7
D gene: TRBD2
V gene: TRBV3-1
clone size: many

CDR3 DNA: TGTGCCAGCAGACGTGACAGGGCAGATACGCAGTATTTT
CDR3 protein: CASRRDRADTQYF
J gene: TRBJ2-3
D gene: TRBD1
V gene: TRBV7-2
clone size: many

CDR3 DNA: TGTGCCATCAGTGAGTCGCCCACGGCCGCTAATTCACCCCTCCACTTT
CDR3 protein: CAISESPTAANSPLHF
J gene: TRBJ1-6
D gene: -
V gene: TRBV10-3
clone size: -

CDR3 DNA: TGTGCCAGCAGCCAGCGGACGGGAAACACTGAAGCTTTCTTT
CDR3 protein: CASSQRTGNTEAFF
J gene: TRBJ1-1
D gene: -
V gene: TRBV3-1
clone size: many

CDR3 DNA: TGTGCCAGCAGCCAAGTATCAGGATATGGCTACACCTTC
CDR3 protein: CASSQVSGYGYTF
J gene: TRBJ1-2
D gene: -
V gene: TRBV4-2
clone size: -

CDR3 DNA: TGTGCCAGCAGCGTAGGGCAGGATCTTGGCTACACCTTC
CDR3 protein: CASSVGQDLGYTF
J gene: TRBJ1-2
D gene: -
V gene: TRBV9
clone size: many

CDR3 DNA: TGCAGCGTTGATCTGGGAACAGATACGCAGTATTTT
CDR3 protein: CSVDLGTDTQYF
J gene: TRBJ2-3
D gene: -
V gene: TRBV29-1
clone size: -